This T cell receptor beta chain was recorded in a study of T-cell memory formation after mild COVID-19 (dated by TCRdb to the early 2020s). Looking at the study overall: Most TCR sequence clusters were specific to one of the two donors. In a couple of donors, T-cell clones that expanded and contracted after mild COVID-19 were tracked by sequencing TCRalpha and TCRbeta repertoires over time. Two young, previously healthy adult volunteers, one female and one male, were included in the cohort. Broader findings and caveats from the paper: Some responding clones were detected in pre-infection memory, which suggested that pre-existing cross-reactive memory T cells had joined the SARS-CoV-2 response. Contracting CD4+ clones were found mainly in CM and EM memory subsets, while CD8+ clones were enriched in EMRA. The study covered only a couple of mild cases, and larger cohorts including severe cases with pre-infection samples were considered necessary. Clones contracting from day 15 to 85 had balanced CD4/CD8 phenotypes, while a second wave expanding from day 15 to 37 was biased towards CD4+. The second-wave clones that peaked on day 37 were not confirmed to be SARS-CoV-2 specific.

The CDR3 measures 16 amino acids from cysteine to phenylalanine. The CDR3 DNA has 48 bases and is translated from base 1. CDR1 and CDR2 were assigned from the germline V gene (reference sequence) as LNHNV and YYDKDF. V is shortened by 1 base, J by 0 bases, and the region joining them spans 10 bases. The sequencer was an Illumina NovaSeq 6000. cDNA libraries for TCRalpha and TCRbeta were prepared by 5'RACE using constant-segment primers, with sample barcodes and unique molecular identifiers added. RNA was extracted from every sample with Trizol reagent. Library amplification was performed in two PCR steps, and a second sample barcode and Illumina TruSeq adapters were introduced in the second step. Sequencing of the libraries was done on an Illumina NovaSeq, producing 2 x 150 bp paired-end reads. As for the authors' bioinformatics: Demultiplexing of reads and collapsing into UMI-guided consensus sequences were performed with migec v1.2.7. Using mixcr v2.1.11, the UMI consensuses were aligned to TRA and TRB V and J templates and assembled into clonotypes. Expanded or contracted clonotypes were those called significant by both edgeR and NoisET, with noise models trained on biological replicates. For edgeR calls, the thresholds were a false discovery rate-adjusted p below 0.01 and a log2 fold-change of 1. PCA with hierarchical clustering of max-normalized trajectories of the 1000 most abundant clonotypes was used as exploratory dynamics analysis. Separately sequenced CD4+ and CD8+ repertoires were used to assign the CD4 or CD8 phenotype of responding clones. TCRdb reanalyzed the raw reads on its own, using fastp at Q25 for trimming and MiXCR for clone calling, and kept in-frame beta chains. Identical CDR3 proteins give one entry, which carries the most common genes and DNA. TCRdb's processing, not the study's, gives the V and J calls here. For this sample there are some 120,000 distinct CDR3 sequences; about a sixth appear just once. Clones ranked in the top ten supply roughly 5% of the sample.

With regard to this clonotype: The clone's antigen remains unknown. No much larger clone exists at a distance of one base, and base qualities are not known.

PBMCs were isolated by Ficoll-Paque density gradient centrifugation. Material for sequencing was PBMCs or a T cell subset sorted from them (not recorded which). This receptor was identified in a man aged 18 to 30 who had mild COVID-19 (a few samples of this study predate the infection). The sample titles of this study are shuffled in the database, so cell type and time point are left out; the donor was told from shared clones. Here the chain combines TRBV15 and TRBJ1-3; TRBD1 is possibly the D segment (5 matching bases). The nucleotides are TGTGCCACCAGCAGAGGAGGCAGGGTCTCTGGAAACACCATATATTTT. Its product reads: CATSRGGRVSGNTIYF.